This TCR beta chain stems from a study of cytomegalovirus exposure and HLA in healthy donors (dated by TCRdb to the late 2010s). Study-wide context: An earlier analysis of roughly 500 of the donors reported around 280 Gb of sequence data and 117 million unique TCR beta sequences obtained from approximately 180 million T cells. An early release covering roughly 640 HLA-typed donors comprised approximately 290 gigabases of sequencing data and about 90 million unique TCR sequences. Of the 350 to 400 genotyped donors, 65% to 90% fell in the genetic ancestry cluster associated with self-reported Caucasian donors. The study was designed to test whether signatures of past pathogen exposure could be identified by cataloging public T cell receptors. The study profiled the T cell repertoires of about 720 subjects by immunosequencing and related them to cytomegalovirus serostatus. A separate validation cohort of roughly 130 different subjects was used in addition to the roughly 670-subject first cohort. To predict cytomegalovirus infection status, the study combined high-throughput TCR immunosequencing, statistical association of individual TCRs with disease status, and machine learning. A later analysis re-analyzed previously published TCR beta repertoires from 666 donors and added high-resolution HLA genotyping to study TCR occurrence patterns. Rather than drawing on any new phenotypic data, the later analysis identified candidate immune exposures from TCR beta sequences and the way those sequences occurred across donors. To decide whether each TCR beta V gene segment behaved as functional or pseudogenic, an earlier analysis of approximately 620 of the donors relied on high-throughput TCR beta sequencing. Donor age, sex, ethnicity and CMV serostatus were compiled alongside the repertoire data. A later genetic analysis took genome-wide SNP genotypes for about 55% of the 666 donors and used that subset as a discovery cohort. Every repertoire in the discovery cohort had been generated on one and the same sequencing platform. HLA typing included class I and class II loci at four-digit resolution. Typing coverage varied by locus: roughly 620-640 donors for A, B, C, DRB1 and DQB1; roughly 500 for DQA1; nearly 610 for DPA1; approximately 490 for DPB1. Because of strong linkage in the cohort, roughly five DR-DQ haplotypes were treated as single units for association and clustering. Among 398 genotyped donors of the cohort, an average of roughly 240,000 unique TCR beta nucleotide sequences were sequenced per donor, roughly 20% of them non-productive. The paper's findings and limits, for the study overall: A further reported finding was that TCR beta sequences accurately predicted the HLA-A and HLA-B alleles for most subjects in the first cohort. According to a later analysis, most CMV-associated TCR beta chains appeared to be HLA-restricted, and the HLA associations seemed to be driven largely by CMV exposure. The cohort was sequenced for TCR beta chains only, and without alpha or paired-chain data the features that could be detected were limited. A later analysis found that TCR association rates varied across HLA loci, with DRB1 alleles showing the most associated TCRs and HLA-C alleles the fewest. The sequencing pipeline was judged likely to have produced a cluster of highly shared sequence variants as a technical artifact. For the cohort, immune exposure information was limited to CMV serostatus. At a false discovery rate of 0.05, a later analysis linked some 17,000 TCR beta sequences to specific HLA alleles. Most TCR sequences were observed very rarely across donors, whereas some public TCRs were present in many individuals. Because counts were too low, some 17 rarely observed V segments, including chromosome 9 orphons, were excluded from the earlier analysis of around 640 of the donors. In a later analysis, HLA-associated TCR beta chains were found to be more clonally expanded and to have lower generation probabilities than equally common non-associated chains. It was suggested by the authors that the approach could potentially be generalized to other disease states and immunological phenotypes. According to a later analysis, parvovirus B19, influenza, CMV and Epstein-Barr virus appeared linked to several top co-occurrence clusters. Linkage disequilibrium might explain the correlated functional status among segregating V segments, but an unknown experimental factor could not be excluded. Cytomegalovirus status was reported to be diagnosed by the classifier with high specificity and sensitivity in both the original and validation cohorts. According to a later genetic analysis, donors in an Asian-associated ancestry cluster had fewer N-insertions in productive TCRs than the approximately 650-donor mean. In the study, approximately 160 TCR beta chains were listed as associated with cytomegalovirus. V-gene and J-gene trimming of TCR beta chains was associated with a missense DCLRE1C variant in a later genetic analysis, and the association was replicated in an independent cohort. Three of the identified cytomegalovirus-associated TCR beta chains were confirmed in vitro to be specific for cytomegalovirus antigens. In an earlier analysis of about 550 of the donors, most TCR beta V segments were observed in productive rearrangements about 87% or about 30% of the time, broadly matching IMGT annotations. The presence/absence analyses assumed that sequencing depth was roughly uniform across donors, and that assumption may not be true. When HLA alleles, especially DR and DQ, strongly co-occurred, TCR associations were difficult to assign to individual alleles. Because some donors lacked HLA typing at each locus, the association tests relied only on the typed subset.

The library was generated by the immunoSEQ multiplex PCR assay. A mixture of 60 forward primers for TCR Vbeta segments and 13 reverse primers for TCR Jbeta segments was used in the multiplex PCR. A multiplex PCR assay on genomic DNA amplified the CDR3 region of rearranged TCR beta genes. The amplified TCR beta libraries were sequenced on the Illumina HiSeq System as 87-base-pair reads. On the study's bioinformatics: In a later analysis, tens of millions of unique TCR beta chains were counted across the roughly 670 repertoires, and around 10 million of these chains were shared by at least two donors. Raw reads were error-corrected and collapsed into unique sequences by a nearest-neighbor algorithm in which closely related sequences were merged to remove PCR and sequencing errors. V, D and J gene segments were assigned by aligning CDR3 sequences to IMGT reference sequences. For a sequence to be retained, a match of at least six nucleotides to both a V gene segment and a J gene segment was required. Rearrangements were called productive when the CDR3 lacked stop codons and stayed in frame with V and J; all others were non-productive. CDR3 was defined by IMGT convention, running from the second conserved V-encoded cysteine to the conserved J-encoded phenylalanine. The earlier analysis of approximately 590 of the donors excluded any sequence lacking an unambiguous match to a single V gene segment. In an earlier analysis of about 590 of the donors, a V segment was called functional when productive rearrangements were above 56.7%, and segregating when the standard deviation between donors exceeded 5%. To diagnose cytomegalovirus status from the catalog of TCR beta chain sequences, a statistical classification framework was built. A later analysis assigned V and J genes by comparing TCR nucleotide sequences with IMGT/GENE-DB human TR gene sequences. In a later analysis, CDR3 sequences and most-parsimonious VDJ recombination scenarios were assigned using the TCRdist pipeline. In a later analysis, every TCR beta chain was defined by the combination of its CDR3 amino acid sequence and its V-gene family, and reads without a unique V-gene family were dropped. A later analysis removed 500 to 650 highly shared, low-generation-probability nucleotide sequences to deal with suspected cross-contamination and a sequencing artifact. For each public chain, a later analysis derived a clonal expansion index from normalized ranks of inferred template counts within each repertoire. Generation probabilities in a later analysis came from a VDJ recombination model fitted to out-of-frame rearrangements, and those results were checked against IGoR. Hypergeometric tests were used in a later analysis to score TCR-TCR, TCR-HLA and TCR-CMV co-occurrence, with a repertoire-size bias correction applied to the TCR pairs. A later analysis estimated false discovery rates by permuting HLA or CMV assignments 20 times. In a later analysis, co-occurring TCRs were grouped with DBSCAN, and TCRdist sequence similarity was added when clustering was performed within HLA-allele-positive subsets. Co-occurrence clustering excluded repertoires with fewer than 30,000 or more than 120,000 public chains, plus five with anomalous nucleotide sharing. This immuneACCESS table, as held by TCRdb, lists in-frame sequences with V and J called but not all clones. Of the missing ones, under half trace to an unresolved V gene in checked studies; the others have no known cause. V and J calls plus clone size are reproduced from that table; the DNA served to infer D and trimming. The sample includes almost 200,000 clones, with around 76% observed a single time. The ten largest clones represent about 2.1% of the sample.

Concerning this clone: The antigen it recognizes is unknown. Qualities for individual bases were not recorded, and no much larger clone is one base off.

The cohort comprised some 680 healthy bone marrow donors. Cohort members were all nominally healthy when sampled, although unrecorded immune exposures were likely present. The donor tested CMV seronegative and was one of the 352 seronegative cohort members. Every donor gave a peripheral blood sample, and the peripheral blood mononuclear cells from that sample were used for TCR beta sequencing. Genomic DNA extraction from the blood cell samples was performed with the Qiagen DNeasy Blood Extraction Kit. Sequencing was done on a sample of PBMCs. The source is a man aged 30 to 45 in good health and CMV-seronegative.

CDR3 region: CASSYSGGWDTQYF. The nucleotide sequence reads as follows: TGTGCCAGCAGTTATTCGGGAGGCTGGGATACGCAGTATTTT. The chain uses TRBV28 and TRBJ2-3; 7 junctional bases match TRBD2. Taken from the germline V gene, the CDR1 and CDR2 loops are MDHEN and SYDVKM. The germline V end is reduced by 4 bases and the J end by 6 bases; junction bases left unmatched: 7. Taken from cysteine to phenylalanine, the CDR3 has 14 residues. Solely the CDR3 DNA is kept, with 42 bases framed from the first base. Supplemented by the reference TRBV28 and TRBJ2-3 proteins around the CDR3, the complete variable domain is DVKVTQSSRYLVKRTGEKVFLECVQDMDHENMFWYRQDPGLGLRLIYFSYDVKMKEKGDIPEGYSVSREKKERFSLILESASTNQTSMYLCASSYSGGWDTQYFGPGTRLTVL.